These 29 T cell receptor beta chains were sequenced from one sample in a study of regulatory T cells in long-lasting Graves disease. Indicated time point: newly diagnosed GD, antithyroid drugs for less than 3 months. TCR sequences were obtained from RNA taken from PBMCs. Through Arm-PCR of CDR3 regions and iRepertoire HTBI primers, TCR beta libraries were built. TCRdb recomputed calls from the multiplex PCR reads with MiXCR, one row per CDR3 protein. There are roughly 500,000 distinct CDR3 sequences in the sample; about 13% occur only once, and under 10% lies in the top ten. The same specimen was also included in a second study, on T cells in Graves' hyperthyroidism and ophthalmopathy.

The source was peripheral blood mononuclear cells (PBMCs), collected at new diagnosis, from a patient treated with antithyroid drugs. These receptors all come from a young man with Graves disease.

In this sample, this clonotype turned up a few times. This chain links TRBV10-2 with TRBJ1-5; D unresolved. The CDR3 consists of 14 residues. V was trimmed by 0 bases and J by 4 bases, leaving 7 bases between them. Per germline, CDR1 WSHSY and CDR2 SAAADI. CDR3 amino acids: CASSESERNQPQHF. In nucleotides, the CDR3 is TGCGCCAGCAGTGAGTCAGAGAGGAATCAGCCCCAGCATTTT.

This clonotype was detected ten times or more. The rearrangement uses TRBV7-9 and TRBJ1-6, with 9 bases lining up with TRBD1. Germline loops: CDR1 SEHNR, CDR2 FQNEAQ (reference sequence). This CDR3 comprises 16 residues. V lost 6 bases and J lost 10; bases outside the gene matches: 13. The CDR3 loop is CASRDPGTGPDSPLHF. Here the CDR3 DNA reads TGTGCCAGCAGAGATCCCGGGACAGGGCCAGACTCACCCCTCCACTTT.

This clonotype was seen at least ten times. This rearrangement joins TRBV2 to TRBJ1-2, with D uncertain. Trimming left V 6 bases short and J 2 bases short, with 10 bases between. Germline loops: CDR1 SNHLY, CDR2 FYNNEI. The CDR3 consists of 13 residues. The CDR3 loop reads CASSLKQNYGYTF. CDR3 nucleotides: TGTGCCAGCAGCCTGAAACAGAACTATGGCTACACCTTC.

In its sample, this clonotype was seen many times. The rearrangement links TRBV7-9 to TRBJ2-7, with D tentatively TRBD2 (6 bases). Trimming cost V 1 base and J 1 base, with 11 bases left between them. The germline CDR1 and CDR2 sequences are SEHNR and FQNEAQ (reference sequence). The CDR3 is 15 amino acids. The DNA of the CDR3 is TGTGCCAGCAGCTTAGAGGTTAGCGGATCCTACGAGCAGTACTTC. It translates to CASSLEVSGSYEQYF.

There are a few counts of this clonotype. The rearrangement uses TRBV4-1 and TRBJ2-1; TRBD1 matches at 8 bases. The end of the DNA is better explained by TRBJ2-5, so the J call may be wrong. Germline V CDR1 and CDR2: MGHRA, YSYEKL. The CDR3 runs to 14 residues. This chain's CDR3 is CASSQGDRSETQYF. DNA for the CDR3: TGCGCCAGCAGCCAAGGGGACAGGAGTGAGACCCAGTACTTC.

This chain links TRBV20-1 with TRBJ2-6; D possibly matches TRBD1 or TRBD2 (5 bases each). Trimming pared 6 bases from V and 0 bases from J, leaving 21 bases between. Germline CDR1 is DFQATT and CDR2 is SNEGSKA (reference sequence). This CDR3 comprises 18 residues. The CDR3 nucleotides are TGCAGTGCCACCGGGGCGCCTTACCCTTCCTCTGGGGCCAACGTCCTGACTTTC. This codes for CSATGAPYPSSGANVLTF.

This clonotype was seen many times. The rearrangement joins TRBV24-1 to TRBJ2-5, with D possibly TRBD1 on 6 matching bases. V was shortened by 0 bases and J by 3 bases, with 13 bases between the two germline ends. Per germline, CDR1 KGHDR and CDR2 SFDVKD. The CDR3 has 16 residues. In nucleotides, the CDR3 is TGTGCCACCAGTGATTTGATAATTCCAGGGGAAGAGACCCAGTACTTC. Translating gives CATSDLIIPGEETQYF.

This clonotype was counted only a few times. The rearrangement links TRBV3-1 to TRBJ2-1, with D tentatively TRBD1 (6 bases). This CDR3 is 16 amino acids long. Germline V lookup: CDR1 LGHDT, CDR2 YNNKEL (reference sequence). Trimming cost V 3 bases and J 1 base, with 13 bases left between them. The CDR3 DNA is TGTGCCAGCAGCCATGTACAGGGTATATCCTACAATGAGCAGTTCTTC. Translated: CASSHVQGISYNEQFF.

The chain uses TRBV7-9 and TRBJ2-3; D may be TRBD1 or TRBD2 (5 bases each). V was shortened by 11 bases and J by 2 bases, with 11 bases between the two germline ends. CDR3 length: 12 amino acids. Germline V gives CDR1 SEHNR, CDR2 FQNEAQ (reference sequence). In nucleotides, the CDR3 is TGTGCCTGGAGTGGGACCACAGATACGCAGTATTTT. Its protein product is CAWSGTTDTQYF.

Many counts were recorded for this clonotype. CDR3 bases: TGTGCCAGCAGTTATGAGTTTTATGGCTACACCTTC. Encoded protein: CASSYEFYGYTF. This chain joins TRBV6-5 and TRBJ1-2; D gene ambiguous. The CDR3 length is 12 residues. Between the trimmed V and J ends, which lost 3 bases and 5 bases, there was a span of 7 bases. Germline V gene lookup returns CDR1 MNHEY and CDR2 SVGAGI.

The chain employs TRBV7-2 and TRBJ2-2, with 13 bases lining up with TRBD2. Germline V gives CDR1 SGHTA, CDR2 FQGNSA. The CDR3 length is 17 residues. Unmatched junction bases numbered 8, after V lost 5 bases and J lost 5 bases. CDR3 sequence reads: CASSPEGGLAGTGELFF. CDR3 sequence (DNA): TGTGCCAGCAGCCCCGAGGGGGGACTAGCGGGAACCGGGGAGCTGTTTTTT.

Many counts were recorded for this clonotype. This rearrangement joins TRBV27 to TRBJ2-7, with no clear D. Germline V CDR1 and CDR2: MNHEY, SMNVEV (reference sequence). V lost 6 bases and J lost 0, with 9 bases in between. The CDR3 runs to 13 residues. CDR3 sequence reads: CASRQSSSYEQYF. CDR3 in DNA: TGTGCCAGCAGGCAGAGTAGCTCCTACGAGCAGTACTTC.

Only a few counts were recorded for this clonotype. The gene calls are TRBV4-1 and TRBJ2-1; no clear D. Germline V gene sequence: CDR1 MGHRA, CDR2 YSYEKL. V lost 2 bases and J 8 bases, leaving 7 bases between the germline ends. CDR3 size: 12 residues. CDR3 DNA sequence: TGCGCCAGCAGCCAAATTGCCCATGAGCAGTTCTTC. Protein: CASSQIAHEQFF.

This clonotype was observed many times. The chain carries TRBV2 and TRBJ1-2, with TRBD1 identical over 7 bases. The length of the CDR3 is 13 residues. Germline lookup yields CDR1 SNHLY and CDR2 FYNNEI. Trimming removed 6 bases from V and 9 bases from J; junction bases left unmatched: 10. In DNA, the CDR3 is TGTGCCAGCAGCGCCCCGACAGGGAAGAGCTACACCTTC. Translation gives CASSAPTGKSYTF. The whole variable domain, remainder taken from reference TRBV2 and TRBJ1-2, is EPEVTQTPSHQVTQMGQEVILRCVPISNHLYFYWYRQILGQKVEFLVSFYNNEISEKSEIFDDQFSVERPDGSNFTLKIRSTKLEDSAMYFCASSAPTGKSYTFGSGTRLTVV.

This clonotype was seen ten or more times. The chain joins TRBV24-1 to TRBJ1-1; D not resolved. V was pared by 4 bases and J by 3 bases, with 14 bases between. CDR3 size: 15 residues. Per germline, CDR1 KGHDR and CDR2 SFDVKD. The chain's CDR3 is CATSEAGRSYTEAFF. The CDR3 DNA is TGTGCCACCAGTGAAGCCGGGAGGTCATACACTGAAGCTTTCTTT.

This clonotype was recorded many times. The chain joins TRBV28 to TRBJ1-2, with 12 bases aligning to TRBD1. The CDR3 is 15 amino acids. Germline CDR1 is MDHEN and CDR2 is SYDVKM. J lost 7 bases, V lost 7 bases, and 10 bases had no gene match. DNA for the CDR3: TGTGCCAGCACACCCCGGGGGACAGGGGGCATTGGCTACACCTTC. Translating it yields CASTPRGTGGIGYTF.

The sample holds a few counts of this clonotype. This chain uses TRBV7-9 with TRBJ1-1, with D possibly matching TRBD1 (6 bases). V dropped 3 bases and J dropped 6 bases, with 17 bases sitting between them. Germline V CDR1 and CDR2: SEHNR, FQNEAQ (reference sequence). The length of the CDR3 is 15 residues. The CDR3 region has the DNA TGTGCCAGCAGCTTTCTCGTACAGGGCGACGCTGAAGCTTTCTTT. This encodes CASSFLVQGDAEAFF.

A few counts support this clonotype. The chain couples TRBV12-3 or TRBV12-4 to TRBJ2-1, with 9 bases aligning to TRBD1. V trimming: 1 base; J trimming: 4 bases; junction bases outside the gene matches: 8. The CDR3 extends over 17 amino acids. CDR3 bases: TGTGCCAGCAGTTTAGGATCCGGGACAGGGTCATACAATGAGCAGTTCTTC. Translation gives CASSLGSGTGSYNEQFF.

This clonotype occurred many times. The rearrangement joins TRBV7-2 to TRBJ2-1; tentative D call: TRBD2 (5 bases). Germline loops: CDR1 SGHTA, CDR2 FQGNSA. This CDR3 spans 15 amino acids. The V end was cut by 1 base, the J end by 6 bases, with 13 bases between. CDR3 nucleotides: TGTGCCAGCAGCTTAGGGGGTTTGCGGGCCAATGAGCAGTTCTTC. It translates to CASSLGGLRANEQFF. The whole variable domain, remainder taken from reference TRBV7-2 and TRBJ2-1, is GAGVSQSPSNKVTEKGKDVELRCDPISGHTALYWYRQSLGQGLEFLIYFQGNSAPDKSGLPSDRFSAERTGGSVSTLTIQRTQQEDSAVYLCASSLGGLRANEQFFGPGTRLTVL.

The chain recombines TRBV29-1 with TRBJ2-1; D perhaps matches TRBD1 (6 bases). Deletions cut 5 bases from V and 1 base from J, with 12 bases between. This CDR3 has 14 amino acids. Germline V gene lookup returns CDR1 SQVTM and CDR2 ANQGSEA. Written as DNA, the CDR3 is TGCAGCGTTTTAAGGGACAAATCCTACAATGAGCAGTTCTTC. It specifies CSVLRDKSYNEQFF.

This clonotype occurred a few times. The V call is TRBV12-3 or TRBV12-4, the J call TRBJ2-2; no clear D. The germline V and J ends were trimmed by 6 bases and 6 bases, with 11 bases remaining between them. CDR3 length equals 13 residues. Written as DNA, the CDR3 is TGTGCCAGCAGCATAGTAGTCCCCGGGGAGCTGTTTTTT. Its translation is CASSIVVPGELFF.

This clonotype is a singleton in its sample. This sequence may be a read error, since a much larger clone differs from it by one base. This CDR3 is CAGIRTRTNYGYTF. CDR3 sequence (DNA): TGTGCCGGCATTCGAACTCGGACTAACTATGGCTACACCTTC. V gene TRBV6-1 combines with J gene TRBJ1-2; D not certain. This CDR3 spans 14 amino acids. The V gene's germline CDR1 is MNHNS and CDR2 SASEGT. V was shortened by 11 bases and J by 0 bases, with 16 bases between the two germline ends.

This clonotype occurred many times. The chain carries TRBV7-2 and TRBJ2-1; TRBD1 agrees at 9 bases. CDR1 is SGHTA and CDR2 is FQGNSA in the germline V gene. The J segment lost 2 bases and the V segment lost 5 bases, leaving 4 bases of the junction unmatched. The CDR3 extends over 15 amino acids. CDR3 in amino acids: CASSQGQGTYNEQFF. The CDR3 DNA sequence: TGTGCCAGCAGCCAGGGACAGGGCACCTACAATGAGCAGTTCTTC.

V is TRBV6-2 or TRBV6-3 and J is TRBJ2-2; possibly TRBD1 for D (5 bases). Between the trimmed V and J ends, which lost 6 bases and 4 bases, there was a span of 6 bases. Germline V gene sequence: CDR1 MNHEY, CDR2 SVGEGT. This CDR3 spans 12 amino acids. DNA for the CDR3: TGTGCCAGCAGACAGGTCACCGGGGAGCTGTTTTTT. Translating gives CASRQVTGELFF.

This clonotype was seen at least ten times. The V gene is TRBV12-3 or TRBV12-4, the J gene TRBJ1-1, with no clear D. CDR3 length equals 12 residues. V was pared by 5 bases and J by 11 bases, with 15 bases between. The CDR3 sequence: CASSPPGSDAFF. The DNA for the CDR3 is TGTGCCAGCAGTCCCCCGGGCTCGGACGCTTTCTTT.

The chain combines TRBV18 with TRBJ1-2, with 7 bases matching TRBD1. Germline V CDR1 and CDR2: KGHSH, LQKENI. J gave up 8 bases and V 7 bases, and 16 bases lay outside the gene matches. CDR3 length: 15 residues. CDR3 in amino acids: CASLMRQGSSRGYTF. CDR3 in DNA: TGTGCCAGCTTAATGAGACAGGGCTCGTCTCGAGGCTACACCTTC.

For this clonotype: Given a far larger clone just one base away, this is likely a sequencing read error. This chain joins TRBV5-1 and TRBJ2-1; no firm D call. Germline loops: CDR1 SGHRS, CDR2 YFSETQ. The length of the CDR3 is 14 residues. The V gene lost 0 bases and the J gene lost 10 bases, with 14 bases spanning the gap. The CDR3 loop reads CASSLAGSSYEQFF. The CDR3 DNA reads as TGCGCCAGCAGCTTGGCCGGAAGCTCCTACGAGCAGTTCTTC. The full variable domain, in which reference TRBV5-1 and TRBJ2-1 provide the parts outside the CDR3, is KAGVTQTPRYLIKTRGQQVTLSCSPISGHRSVSWYQQTPGQGLQFLFEYFSETQRNKGNFPGRFSGRQFSNSRSEMNVSTLELGDSALYLCASSLAGSSYEQFFGPGTRLTVL.

The chain is built from TRBV20-1 and TRBJ1-2; D ambiguous. The CDR3 has 16 amino acids. V was pared by 4 bases and J by 4 bases, with 22 bases between. Germline V gives CDR1 DFQATT, CDR2 SNEGSKA (reference sequence). CDR3 residues: CSATPPARFSSYGYTF. In DNA, the CDR3 is TGCAGTGCTACCCCACCGGCCCGCTTTTCCTCCTATGGCTACACCTTC.

V is TRBV14 and J is TRBJ1-1, with D maybe TRBD1 (5 bases). This CDR3 spans 16 amino acids. Germline values: CDR1 SGHDN, CDR2 FVKESK. With 2 bases removed from V and 1 base from J, the gap between germline ends came to 14 bases. CDR3 in DNA: TGTGCCAGCAGCCAAAGGGTGAATCAGGGGAACACTGAAGCTTTCTTT. Translation: CASSQRVNQGNTEAFF.